These T cell receptor beta chains were read from a single sample in a study of T cells in Graves' hyperthyroidism and ophthalmopathy. TCRdb analysed the multiplex PCR reads with MiXCR anew, one entry per CDR3 protein. The table records 390,000 or so distinct CDR3 sequences, 14% to 15% of them present only once. Sequencing was done on a sample of blood. Every receptor here comes from a man between 18 and 29 years old with Graves' ophthalmopathy. Each CDR3 is given with its conserved first and last residue. D genes are given only for firm matches. Clone size is not always given. Where it is, it says once, few, many or a class for expanded clones.

>TRBJ2-1|many|TRBV5-1|.
CASSSSNNEQFF
>TRBJ2-1|many|TRBV7-9|TRBD2
CASSSPLAEDEQFF
>TRBJ2-5|many|TRBV13|.
CASSLVPETQYF
>TRBJ2-1|few|TRBV7-9|TRBD2
CASSYSGTSGGSYNEQFF
>TRBJ1-2|few|TRBV4-1|.
CASSQEGSIPNYGYTF
>TRBJ1-2|few|TRBV7-9|.
CASRLDRDYYGYTF
>TRBJ2-1|few|TRBV19|.
CASSLVGENEQFF
>TRBJ2-7|many|TRBV11-3|TRBD1
CASSPTSGTGGYEQYF
>TRBJ2-3|many|TRBV7-8|.
CASSLALRLSGTDTQYF
>TRBJ2-1|many|TRBV7-2|TRBD2
CASSYDSLGLAGRSYNEQFF
>TRBJ1-5|many|TRBV7-8|.
CASSPGEGGQPQHF
>TRBJ1-5|many|TRBV11-3|.
CASRPGLYSNQPQHF
>TRBJ1-1|many|TRBV6-5|TRBD1
CASSYRTGGSLNTEAFF
>TRBJ2-7|many|TRBV11-3|.
CASSSPGYRYEQYF
>TRBJ1-3|.|TRBV6-2/TRBV6-3|.
CASRGTSSGNTIYF
>TRBJ1-3|few|TRBV6-2/TRBV6-3|.
CASSLLDIHSGNTIYF
>TRBJ1-1|many|TRBV18|.
CASSREGTEAFF
>TRBJ2-3|many|TRBV12-3/TRBV12-4|TRBD1
CASSQQGGTDTQYF
>TRBJ2-5|many|TRBV2|TRBD2
CASSDGTSGQETQYF
>TRBJ1-1|many|TRBV2|.
CASSAQGGGAFF
>TRBJ2-6|few|TRBV6-1|TRBD1
CASSRRGGASGANVLTF
>TRBJ2-3|few|TRBV19|TRBD2
CASSTGLAGTADTQYF
>TRBJ1-1|many|TRBV5-1|.
CASSLDGGRSEAFF
>TRBJ2-1|many|TRBV6-1|.
CASSYTQGSSYNEQFF
>TRBJ2-1|many|TRBV7-9|TRBD2
CASRLVAGGGNEQFF
>TRBJ2-7|.|TRBV4-1|.
CASSQVSGTNYEQYF
>TRBJ2-6|.|TRBV20-1|.
CSASFSSGANVLTF
>TRBJ1-6|few|TRBV19|.
CASSRGRGGQNSPLHF
>TRBJ2-7|many|TRBV7-2|TRBD2
CASSVTSGRAEGEQYF
>TRBJ2-7|many|TRBV7-2|TRBD2
CASSFGGGDYEQYF
>TRBJ2-3|many|TRBV20-1|.
CSARDVGSGWADTQYF
>TRBJ2-3|few|TRBV19|.
CASGSLSTDTQYF
>TRBJ1-2|few|TRBV12-3/TRBV12-4|TRBD1
CASSLLSGGGKSLYTF
>TRBJ2-1|many|TRBV2|TRBD1
CASKDRGNEQFF
>TRBJ2-7|many|TRBV6-1|TRBD1
CASSPAGTVYEQYF
>TRBJ1-6|many|TRBV25-1|.
CASSDDQGLESYNSPLHF
>TRBJ1-2|many|TRBV12-3/TRBV12-4|TRBD1
CASSFRGQGISNYGYTF